The 5 T cell receptor beta chains in this list originate from one sample, sequenced in a study of beta chain features in type 1 diabetes. Reverse transcription of all isolated RNA meant that expressed TCRB transcripts were sequenced. Libraries were prepared by immunoSEQ multiplex PCR; TCRdb keeps only in-frame clonotypes and omits some of them. The sample includes 850,000 to 900,000 clones, 17% of them seen just once. The source material was naive CD4+ T cells from blood. The receptors derive from a woman aged 18-29 years in good health.

The chain recombines TRBV6-6 with TRBJ1-2, with D possibly TRBD1 on 5 matching bases. CDR1 and CDR2 (germline): MNHNY, SVGAGI (reference sequence). This CDR3 spans 14 amino acids. Between the trimmed V and J ends, which lost 4 bases and 5 bases, there was a span of 14 bases. CDR3 bases: TGTGCCAGCAGTTCCAAGGACCAGGGTTATGGCTACACCTTC. It codes for CASSSKDQGYGYTF.

A note on this clone: At one end the junction does not follow the germline gene, possibly because of a read error. In DNA, the CDR3 is TGTGCCAGTAGCCAACAGGGTGGACAGCCAAACTTC. The encoded protein is CASSQQGGQPNF. The chain employs TRBV19 and TRBJ1-2; D might be TRBD1 (6 bases). The CDR3 extends over 12 amino acids. Germline-derived CDR1 and CDR2 are LNHDA and SQIVND (reference sequence).

The V and J genes are TRBV28 and TRBJ1-1, with 7 bases matching TRBD1. CDR1 MDHEN and CDR2 SYDVKM come from the germline V gene. The CDR3 is made up of 17 amino acids. J gave up 10 bases and V 5 bases, and 22 bases lay outside the gene matches. CDR3 sequence: CASSLRQGPSVGARAFF. The CDR3 coding sequence is TGTGCCAGCAGTCTAAGACAGGGTCCCTCCGTGGGGGCGAGAGCTTTCTTT.

The rearrangement links TRBV7-2 to TRBJ2-5; 13 bases line up with TRBD2. Germline CDR1 SGHTA, CDR2 FQGNSA. CDR3 length equals 16 residues. J lost 5 bases, V lost 2 bases, and 5 bases had no gene match. CDR3 residues: CASSLRTSGRGETQYF. The DNA for the CDR3 is TGTGCCAGCAGCTTAAGGACTAGCGGGAGAGGCGAGACCCAGTACTTC.

CDR3 in amino acids: CASRPISGSSYEQYF. As DNA, the CDR3 is TGTGCCAGCAGACCTATCAGCGGGAGCTCCTACGAGCAGTACTTC. V and J are TRBV6-1 and TRBJ2-7; 8 nucleotides agree with TRBD2. CDR1 is MNHNS and CDR2 is SASEGT in the germline V gene. This CDR3 comprises 15 residues. V lost 6 bases, J lost 0 bases, and 7 bases stayed unmatched.